This T cell receptor (beta chain) appears in the sequencing data of a study of blood T cell repertoires in COVID-19. The overall study: The samples span acute and convalescent COVID-19 from the United States, Italy and Spain. T cells, B-cell-depleted T cells, or PBMCs provided the cDNA or gDNA that served as material.

Original analysis: Scientists estimated how many nucleated cells there were by amplifying reference gene primers. Sequenced by immunoSEQ multiplex PCR; TCRdb stores in-frame clones only, minus some. That table is the source of V, J and clone size, and D and trimming were worked out from the DNA. The sample records roughly 300,000 clones, 83% being singletons. V shed 5 bases, J shed 8 bases, and the junction held 5 bases outside the gene matches. Germline CDR1 is MDHEN and CDR2 is SYDVKM. The CDR3 has 15 residues. This clone was detected many times. Sequenced: peripheral blood. The rearrangement uses TRBV28 and TRBJ1-6; 11 bases line up with TRBD1. The sequence derives from a woman aged 50 to 60 who had recovered from COVID-19. CDR3 residues: CASSPWTGGDSPLHF. The DNA of the CDR3 is TGTGCCAGCAGTCCCTGGACAGGGGGCGATTCACCCCTCCACTTT.